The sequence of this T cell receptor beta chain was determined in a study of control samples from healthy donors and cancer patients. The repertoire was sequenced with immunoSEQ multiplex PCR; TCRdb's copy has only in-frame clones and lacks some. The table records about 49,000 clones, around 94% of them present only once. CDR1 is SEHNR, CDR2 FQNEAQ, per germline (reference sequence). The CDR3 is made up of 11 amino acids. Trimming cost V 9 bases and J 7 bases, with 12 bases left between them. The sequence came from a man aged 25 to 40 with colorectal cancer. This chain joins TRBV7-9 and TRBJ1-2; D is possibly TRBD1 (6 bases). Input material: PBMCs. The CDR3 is CASEGGFGYTF. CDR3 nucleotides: TGTGCCAGTGAGGGGGGTTTTGGCTACACCTTC.